Listed below are T cell receptor beta chains from one sample, sequenced in a study of OX40 agonist ivuxolimab in advanced cancers. Clones were sequenced by immunoSEQ multiplex PCR, and TCRdb holds only the in-frame ones, with some missing. The repertoire holds under 75,000 clones, with approximately 90% as singletons. The material was CD4+ or CD8+ T cells sorted from blood, obtained in a trial of the OX40 agonist ivuxolimab. Receptor source: an adult with an advanced solid tumor such as melanoma, head and neck, liver or kidney cancer. Both conserved end residues are part of each CDR3. Each record gives: CDR3 protein, V gene, J gene, CDR3 length.

CDR3aa: CASSQDLPFTGELFF; v_gene: TRBV4-2; j_gene: TRBJ2-2; len: 15
CDR3aa: CASSYSTGVNEKLFF; v_gene: TRBV6-5; j_gene: TRBJ1-4; len: 15
CDR3aa: CASSYSGQGNTGELFF; v_gene: TRBV6-6; j_gene: TRBJ2-2; len: 16
CDR3aa: CASSRGANQPQHF; v_gene: TRBV27; j_gene: TRBJ1-5; len: 13
CDR3aa: CASSQGQANTEAFF; v_gene: TRBV4-3; j_gene: TRBJ1-1; len: 14
CDR3aa: CASSPQTGANEKLFF; v_gene: TRBV21-1; j_gene: TRBJ1-4; len: 15
CDR3aa: CASSLDLVNYEQYF; v_gene: TRBV11-2; j_gene: TRBJ2-7; len: 14
CDR3aa: CASSQGYRDSGSGNTIYF; v_gene: TRBV4-3; j_gene: TRBJ1-3; len: 18
CDR3aa: CASSENRGPTNEKLFF; v_gene: TRBV7-9; j_gene: TRBJ1-4; len: 16
CDR3aa: CASSLDRGSNQPQHF; v_gene: TRBV5-4; j_gene: TRBJ1-5; len: 15
CDR3aa: CASSARGSSYNEQFF; v_gene: TRBV5-4; j_gene: TRBJ2-1; len: 15